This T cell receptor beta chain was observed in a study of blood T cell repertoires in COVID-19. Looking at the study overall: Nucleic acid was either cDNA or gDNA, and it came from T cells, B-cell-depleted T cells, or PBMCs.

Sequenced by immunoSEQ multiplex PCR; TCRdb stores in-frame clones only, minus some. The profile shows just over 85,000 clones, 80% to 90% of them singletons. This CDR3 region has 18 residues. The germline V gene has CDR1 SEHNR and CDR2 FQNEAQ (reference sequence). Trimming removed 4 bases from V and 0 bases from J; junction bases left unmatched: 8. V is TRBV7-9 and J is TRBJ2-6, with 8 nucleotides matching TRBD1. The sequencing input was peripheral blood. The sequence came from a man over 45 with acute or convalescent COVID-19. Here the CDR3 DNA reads TGTGCCAGCAGCTCCACCGGGACAGGCGTCTCTGGGGCCAACGTCCTGACTTTC. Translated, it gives CASSSTGTGVSGANVLTF.